These 20 T cell receptor beta chains were sequenced from one sample in a study of T cell changes during pregnancy in multiple sclerosis. Method: immunoSEQ multiplex PCR; TCRdb's copy keeps in-frame clones and lacks some. The sample lists 13,000 or so clones, over 85% seen once, with about 2.6% in the top ten. The sample was peripheral blood, taken in the second trimester of pregnancy. The origin of the receptors is a female donor in good health, enrolled as a control in a pregnancy study.

This clone was detected only once. The V gene is TRBV6-5, the J gene TRBJ2-3; D uncertain. Trimming removed 4 bases from V and 5 bases from J, with 7 bases in between. The CDR3 sequence is 12 residues long. Germline CDR1 and CDR2: MNHEY and SVGAGI. This chain's CDR3 is CASSSRGDTQYF. The DNA for the CDR3 is TGTGCCAGCAGTTCACGAGGAGATACGCAGTATTTT.

The genes are TRBV5-4 and TRBJ2-3; 7 positions agree with TRBD2. Germline V gene sequence: CDR1 SGHNT, CDR2 YYREEE (reference sequence). The V and J ends lost 4 bases and 0 bases, in that order; junction bases with no gene match: 8. The CDR3 runs to 16 residues. In DNA form, the CDR3 reads TGTGCCAGCAGCCCGCGGGGGTTTATTAGCACAGATACGCAGTATTTT. It encodes CASSPRGFISTDTQYF.

The V gene is TRBV14, the J gene TRBJ1-1; D may be TRBD1 (5 bases). The length of the CDR3 is 15 residues. Germline V gene lookup returns CDR1 SGHDN and CDR2 FVKESK. The V gene lost 0 bases and the J gene lost 3 bases, with 11 bases spanning the gap. CDR3 sequence reads: CASSQDASGYTEAFF. CDR3 nucleotide sequence: TGTGCCAGCAGCCAAGATGCGTCAGGGTACACTGAAGCTTTCTTT.

This chain uses TRBV6-4 with TRBJ2-2; 9 nucleotides match TRBD1. Germline CDR1 reads MRHNA; CDR2 reads SNTAGT. The junction had 2 bases not matched to a gene; V was cut back by 6 bases and J by 3 bases. CDR3 length: 14 amino acids. CDR3: CASSGDRDTGELFF. CDR3 in DNA: TGTGCCAGCAGCGGGGACAGGGACACCGGGGAGCTGTTTTTT.

The rearrangement joins TRBV5-1 to TRBJ2-7; 12 bases are a match to TRBD2. This CDR3 comprises 19 residues. With V trimmed by 4 bases and J by 2 bases, 16 bases remained unmatched. Germline V gene data show CDR1 as SGHRS and CDR2 as YFSETQ. The CDR3 bases are TGCGCCAGCAGCCTGCGTTGGGGGCTAGCGGGAGGGCCGACCTACGAGCAGTACTTC. Protein product: CASSLRWGLAGGPTYEQYF.

As DNA, the CDR3 is TGCGCCAGCTGCACTGTGCCGGCCGGGGAGCTGTTTTTT. Amino acids: CASCTVPAGELFF. The chain carries TRBV5-1 and TRBJ2-2; D is unclear. Germline V lookup: CDR1 SGHRS, CDR2 YFSETQ. With 7 bases removed from V and 6 bases from J, the gap between germline ends came to 13 bases. This CDR3 has 13 amino acids.

V usage is TRBV10-3 and J usage is TRBJ1-1; D gene ambiguous. Germline CDR1 ENHRY, CDR2 SYGVKD. This CDR3 has 15 residues. V was trimmed by 10 bases and J by 1 base, leaving 19 bases between them. CDR3 region: CATHDVNTENTEAFF. CDR3 DNA sequence: TGTGCCACCCACGACGTAAACACAGAGAACACTGAAGCTTTCTTT.

The chain carries TRBV12-5 and TRBJ1-3; unclear D gene. Germline V gives CDR1 LGHNT, CDR2 FRNRAP. With 0 bases removed from V and 0 bases from J, the gap between germline ends came to 3 bases. The CDR3 is 14 residues long. CDR3 amino acids: CASGLVASGNTIYF. CDR3 nucleotide sequence: TGTGCTAGTGGTTTGGTAGCCTCTGGAAACACCATATATTTT.

In its sample, this clone was seen a few times. V is TRBV14 and J is TRBJ2-7; D is possibly TRBD2 (6 bases). The CDR3 is 15 residues long. Between the trimmed V and J ends, which lost 2 bases and 3 bases, there was a span of 14 bases. Looked up from germline, CDR1 is SGHDN and CDR2 is FVKESK. CDR3 residues: CASSQFESSGYEQYF. The DNA of the CDR3 is TGTGCCAGCAGCCAATTCGAGAGTAGCGGCTACGAGCAGTACTTC.

V and J are TRBV9 and TRBJ1-6; tentatively, D is TRBD1 (5 bases). CDR3 length equals 16 residues. Germline values: CDR1 SGDLS, CDR2 YYNGEE. V was cut by 0 bases and J by 10 bases, with 17 bases left in between. This CDR3 is CASSVDGTSLRSPLHF. The CDR3 bases are TGTGCCAGCAGCGTAGACGGGACTTCCCTGAGATCACCCCTCCACTTT. Drawing the rest from reference TRBV9 and TRBJ1-6, the complete variable domain is DSGVTQTPKHLITATGQRVTLRCSPRSGDLSVYWYQQSLDQGLQFLIQYYNGEERAKGNILERFSAQQFPDLHSELNLSSLELGDSALYFCASSVDGTSLRSPLHFGNGTRLTVT.

This clone was recorded only once. The gene calls are TRBV15 and TRBJ1-4; maybe TRBD1 (5 bases). Germline assignment: CDR1 LNHNV and CDR2 YYDKDF (reference sequence). With 0 bases removed from V and 5 bases from J, the gap between germline ends came to 10 bases. This CDR3 spans 15 amino acids. For the CDR3, the DNA is TGTGCCACCAGCAGAGATGGGGACTGGAATGAAAAACTGTTTTTT. This encodes CATSRDGDWNEKLFF.

The J gene is TRBJ1-2, the V gene TRBV28, with 11 bases fitting TRBD1. From germline, CDR1 is MDHEN and CDR2 SYDVKM. After removal of 3 bases from V and 4 bases from J, the junction contained 1 base not matched to a gene. There are 14 residues in the CDR3. CDR3 sequence reads: CASSFGTGGYGYTF. CDR3 DNA sequence: TGTGCCAGCAGTTTCGGGACAGGGGGCTATGGCTACACCTTC.

As DNA, the CDR3 is TGTGCCAGCAGTTTATCGGGGCAGGGGCCTTACGAGCAGTACTTC. Amino acids: CASSLSGQGPYEQYF. J is TRBJ2-7 and V is TRBV27; TRBD1 might be the D (6 bases). CDR1 MNHEY and CDR2 SMNVEV come from the germline V gene (reference sequence). This CDR3 is 15 amino acids long. V lost 0 bases to trimming and J lost 4 bases, with 13 bases between them.

CDR3 coding DNA: TGTGCCAGCAGCTTTGGCTGGGGTAGCGGGGTGACAGATACGCAGTATTTT. Its translation is CASSFGWGSGVTDTQYF. The gene calls are TRBV7-2 and TRBJ2-3, with 8 bases fitting TRBD2. V trimming: 3 bases; J trimming: 3 bases; junction bases outside the gene matches: 11. The CDR3 is 17 residues long. Germline lookup yields CDR1 SGHTA and CDR2 FQGNSA.

J is TRBJ1-1 and V is TRBV11-2; D call uncertain. Germline V CDR1 and CDR2: SGHAT, FQNNGV. V lost 3 bases and J lost 0, with 8 bases in between. This CDR3 spans 14 amino acids. The chain's CDR3 is CASSFSTMNTEAFF. CDR3 nucleotide sequence: TGTGCCAGCAGCTTTAGCACTATGAACACTGAAGCTTTCTTT.

The V call is TRBV10-3, the J call TRBJ1-1; D remains ambiguous. Germline CDR1 and CDR2: ENHRY and SYGVKD. V lost 3 bases and J lost 0, with 2 bases in between. This CDR3 contains 12 residues. DNA of the CDR3: TGTGCCATCAGTGACATGAACACTGAAGCTTTCTTT. Its translation is CAISDMNTEAFF.

The chain has TRBV7-2 and TRBJ2-7, with 9 nucleotides matching TRBD2. J gave up 7 bases and V 1 base, and 8 bases lay outside the gene matches. The CDR3 is made up of 15 amino acids. Germline V gene sequence: CDR1 SGHTA, CDR2 FQGNSA. CDR3 nucleotide sequence: TGTGCCAGCAGCTTAGAGCCTAGCGGGGTGAGGGAGCAGTACTTC. Protein: CASSLEPSGVREQYF.

The V call is TRBV5-6, the J call TRBJ1-2; 12 bases line up with TRBD1. Germline-derived CDR1 and CDR2 are SGHDT and YYEEEE. The CDR3 totals 14 residues. V dropped 4 bases and J dropped 5; count of bases not matched to a gene: 3. The CDR3 here is CASSGTGGGYGYTF. CDR3 nucleotide sequence: TGTGCCAGCAGCGGGACAGGGGGCGGGTATGGCTACACCTTC.

About this clone itself: The same CDR3 arises from other DNA sequences in this sample as well. The chain recombines TRBV6-4 with TRBJ2-3; the match to TRBD2 covers 10 bases. Looked up from germline, CDR1 is MRHNA and CDR2 is SNTAGT. J lost 4 bases, V lost 0 bases, and 1 base had no gene match. This CDR3 region has 15 residues. The CDR3 coding sequence is TGTGCCAGCAGTGACTCAGCGGGGGGGCCAGATACGCAGTATTTT. Translating gives CASSDSAGGPDTQYF.

V usage is TRBV9 and J usage is TRBJ1-1; no definite D call. Deletions cut 2 bases from V and 1 base from J, with 6 bases between. Per the germline V gene, CDR1 is SGDLS and CDR2 is YYNGEE. This CDR3 spans 13 amino acids. CDR3: CASSVAENTEAFF. CDR3 in DNA: TGTGCCAGCAGCGTGGCGGAGAACACTGAAGCTTTCTTT.